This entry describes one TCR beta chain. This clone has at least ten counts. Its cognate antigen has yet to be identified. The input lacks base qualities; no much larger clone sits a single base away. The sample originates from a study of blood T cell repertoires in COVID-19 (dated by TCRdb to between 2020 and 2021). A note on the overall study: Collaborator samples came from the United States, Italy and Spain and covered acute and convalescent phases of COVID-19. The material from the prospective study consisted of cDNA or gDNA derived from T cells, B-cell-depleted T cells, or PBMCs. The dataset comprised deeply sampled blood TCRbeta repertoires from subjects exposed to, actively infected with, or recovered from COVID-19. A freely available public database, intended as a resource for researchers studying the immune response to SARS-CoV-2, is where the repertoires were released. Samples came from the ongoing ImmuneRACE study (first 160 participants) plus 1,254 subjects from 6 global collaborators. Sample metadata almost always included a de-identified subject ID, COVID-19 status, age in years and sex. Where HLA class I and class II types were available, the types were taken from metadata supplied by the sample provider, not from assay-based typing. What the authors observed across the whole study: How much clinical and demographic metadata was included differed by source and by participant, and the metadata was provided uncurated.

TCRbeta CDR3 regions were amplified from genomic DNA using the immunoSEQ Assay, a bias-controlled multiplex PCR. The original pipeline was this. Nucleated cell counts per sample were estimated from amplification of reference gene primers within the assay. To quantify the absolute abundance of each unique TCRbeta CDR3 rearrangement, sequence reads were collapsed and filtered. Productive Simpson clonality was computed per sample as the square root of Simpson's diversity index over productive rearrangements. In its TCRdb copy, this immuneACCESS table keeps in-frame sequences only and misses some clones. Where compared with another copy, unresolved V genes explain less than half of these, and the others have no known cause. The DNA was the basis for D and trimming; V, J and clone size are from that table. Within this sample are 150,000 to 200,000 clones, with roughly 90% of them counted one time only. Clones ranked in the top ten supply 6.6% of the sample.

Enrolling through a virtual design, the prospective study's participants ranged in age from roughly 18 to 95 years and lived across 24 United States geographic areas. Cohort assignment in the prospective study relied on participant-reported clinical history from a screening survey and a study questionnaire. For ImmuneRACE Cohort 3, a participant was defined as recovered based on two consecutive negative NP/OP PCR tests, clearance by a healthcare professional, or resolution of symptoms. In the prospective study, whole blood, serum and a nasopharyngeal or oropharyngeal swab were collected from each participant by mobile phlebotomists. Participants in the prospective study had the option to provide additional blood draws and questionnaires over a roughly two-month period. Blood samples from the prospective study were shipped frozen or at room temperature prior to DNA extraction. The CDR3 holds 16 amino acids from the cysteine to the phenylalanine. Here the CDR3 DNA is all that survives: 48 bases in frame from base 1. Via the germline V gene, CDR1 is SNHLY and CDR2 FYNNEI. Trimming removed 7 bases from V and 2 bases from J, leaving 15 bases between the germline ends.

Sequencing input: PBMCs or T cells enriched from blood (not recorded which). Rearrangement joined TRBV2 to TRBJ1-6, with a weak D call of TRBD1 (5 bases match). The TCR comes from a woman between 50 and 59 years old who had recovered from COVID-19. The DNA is TGTGCCAGCATCGGCGGCAGGGCCCCCTATAATTCACCCCTCCACTTT. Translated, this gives CASIGGRAPYNSPLHF. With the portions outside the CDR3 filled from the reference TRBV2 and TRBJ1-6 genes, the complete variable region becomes EPEVTQTPSHQVTQMGQEVILRCVPISNHLYFYWYRQILGQKVEFLVSFYNNEISEKSEIFDDQFSVERPDGSNFTLKIRSTKLEDSAMYFCASIGGRAPYNSPLHFGNGTRLTVT.